This entry lists 19 T cell receptor beta chains sequenced from one sample in a study of blood T cell repertoires in COVID-19. Sequenced by immunoSEQ multiplex PCR; TCRdb stores in-frame clones only, minus some. The data show over 65,000 clones, with over 75% seen just once and less than 9% held by the top ten. Sequences were obtained from peripheral blood. These receptors came from a human donor in a cohort sampled during active COVID-19.

The chain recombines TRBV20-1 with TRBJ1-2; D remains ambiguous. There are 11 residues in the CDR3. Germline CDR1 reads DFQATT; CDR2 reads SNEGSKA (reference sequence). Trimming removed 5 bases at V and 4 bases at J, with 8 bases between. The CDR3 is CSAGRIYGYTF. DNA for the CDR3: TGCAGTGCTGGGAGAATCTATGGCTACACCTTC.

The chain has TRBV5-8 and TRBJ2-5; 7 bases fit TRBD2. Germline values: CDR1 SGHTS, CDR2 YDEGEE. J was trimmed by 2 bases and V by 3 bases; bases with no gene match: 7. The CDR3 extends over 15 amino acids. This CDR3 is CASSSYSRGQETQYF. Here the CDR3 DNA reads TGTGCCAGCAGCTCCTATTCGCGGGGGCAAGAGACCCAGTACTTC.

The chain employs TRBV6-1 and TRBJ1-2; D is uncertain. This CDR3 is 15 amino acids long. CDR1 and CDR2 (germline): MNHNS, SASEGT. V was cut by 3 bases and J by 4 bases, with 15 bases left in between. CDR3 amino acids: CASSDKSLRGYGYTF. For the CDR3, the DNA is TGTGCCAGCAGTGATAAGAGCTTGCGAGGCTATGGCTACACCTTC.

CDR3 DNA sequence: TGTGCCAGCAGCTTAGGGGGACAGGTGTATAGCAATCAGCCCCAGCATTTT. Amino acids: CASSLGGQVYSNQPQHF. V and J are TRBV7-8 and TRBJ1-5; TRBD1 aligns across 8 bases. J gave up 0 bases and V 1 base, and 5 bases lay outside the gene matches. Germline CDR1 reads SGHVS; CDR2 reads FQNEAQ. CDR3 length: 17 amino acids.

The CDR3 coding sequence is TGTGCCAGTAGTATGGGCCCCCGGGGGGGCTCGAGGGAGCAGTACTTC. It yields the protein CASSMGPRGGSREQYF. The chain is built from TRBV19 and TRBJ2-7; 8 nucleotides match TRBD2. This CDR3 is built from 16 residues. Germline CDR1 is LNHDA and CDR2 is SQIVND (reference sequence). Trimming took 3 bases from V and 7 from J; bases not matched to a gene: 14.

The rearrangement joins TRBV4-2 to TRBJ1-6; possibly TRBD1 for D (5 bases). With 0 bases removed from V and 7 bases from J, the gap between germline ends came to 13 bases. The CDR3 has 16 amino acids. Germline CDR1 is LGHNA and CDR2 is YNFKEQ. CDR3 DNA: TGTGCCAGCAGCCAAGAGCTGTCGGGGGGAAATTCACCCCTCCACTTT. It specifies CASSQELSGGNSPLHF.

The chain recombines TRBV19 with TRBJ1-2; maybe TRBD1 (6 bases). Germline V CDR1 and CDR2: LNHDA, SQIVND (reference sequence). The CDR3 consists of 14 residues. The V and J ends lost 5 bases and 8 bases respectively, with 18 bases between them. DNA of the CDR3: TGTGCCAGTAGTTCCACGGGACAAGGTTTCGGCTACACCTTC. Translated: CASSSTGQGFGYTF.

The V call is TRBV7-2, the J call TRBJ2-3; weak D call: TRBD1 (6 bases). The V end lost 5 bases, the J end lost 2 bases, and 11 bases lay between the germline ends. CDR1 SGHTA and CDR2 FQGNSA come from the germline V gene. CDR3 length equals 14 residues. The DNA for the CDR3 is TGTGCCAGCAGCCAAGGGGGTTACACAGATACGCAGTATTTT. This sequence encodes CASSQGGYTDTQYF.

The chain uses TRBV9 and TRBJ2-7; 9 positions match TRBD2. The CDR3 contains 15 residues. The trim removed 4 bases at V and 10 bases at J, leaving 15 bases unmatched. Germline V gene sequence: CDR1 SGDLS, CDR2 YYNGEE. CDR3 sequence (DNA): TGTGCCAGCAGCCCCACCGGGACTAGCAACTCAGAACAGTACTTC. It specifies CASSPTGTSNSEQYF.

The J gene is TRBJ2-7, the V gene TRBV7-2; 9 bases agree with TRBD1. This CDR3 has 15 residues. The germline V gene encodes CDR1 SGHTA and CDR2 FQGNSA. The J segment lost 2 bases and the V segment lost 6 bases, leaving 8 bases of the junction unmatched. CDR3 sequence (DNA): TGTGCCAGCAGAGATACCGGGACAGGGACCTACGAGCAGTACTTC. Translated: CASRDTGTGTYEQYF.

The chain uses TRBV6-2 or TRBV6-3 and TRBJ1-5; the match to TRBD1 covers 9 bases. This CDR3 is built from 17 residues. Looked up from germline, CDR1 is MNHEY and CDR2 is SVGEGT. After removal of 0 bases from V and 7 bases from J, the junction contained 10 bases not matched to a gene. CDR3 in amino acids: CASSYSIDRGGRQPQHF. As DNA, the CDR3 is TGTGCCAGCAGTTACTCAATTGACAGGGGGGGACGGCAGCCCCAGCATTTT.

The chain combines TRBV28 with TRBJ1-1; D remains ambiguous. Trimming removed 5 bases from V and 10 bases from J, with 11 bases in between. This CDR3 contains 11 residues. The germline V gene has CDR1 MDHEN and CDR2 SYDVKM. The CDR3 loop reads CASSLTVIAFF. The CDR3, as DNA: TGTGCCAGCAGTCTTACGGTAATAGCTTTCTTT.

This rearrangement joins TRBV7-2 to TRBJ1-2; no definite D call. V lost 5 bases and J 4 bases, leaving 11 bases between the germline ends. Germline loops: CDR1 SGHTA, CDR2 FQGNSA. The CDR3 consists of 13 residues. For the CDR3, the DNA is TGTGCCAGCAGCCCCCGTGACTCCTATGGCTACACCTTC. The encoded protein is CASSPRDSYGYTF.

This clone was seen only a few times. The genes are TRBV27 and TRBJ1-5; 8 bases line up with TRBD1. The CDR3 is 15 amino acids. V lost 5 bases to trimming and J lost 6 bases; unmatched junction nucleotides: 9. Germline CDR1 MNHEY, CDR2 SMNVEV (reference sequence). CDR3 bases: TGTGCCAGCAGTCCGGGGACAGGCTGGATTCAGCCCCAGCATTTT. Translation: CASSPGTGWIQPQHF.

This sequence joins TRBV29-1 and TRBJ2-3, with 11 bases that match TRBD1. The length of the CDR3 is 15 residues. Germline V lookup: CDR1 SQVTM, CDR2 ANQGSEA. The trim removed 4 bases at V and 3 bases at J, leaving 6 bases unmatched. The CDR3 here is CSVAAGTGGTDTQYF. CDR3 nucleotide sequence: TGCAGCGTTGCGGCTGGGACAGGGGGAACAGATACGCAGTATTTT.

In DNA, the CDR3 is TGTGCCAGCAGCAGGGACAGGGTTGGCTACACCTTC. Translated: CASSRDRVGYTF. The rearrangement uses TRBV11-2 and TRBJ1-2; 9 bases are a match to TRBD1. The V gene end was trimmed by 5 bases and the J gene end by 7 bases; junction bases not matched to a gene: 2. Looked up from germline, CDR1 is SGHAT and CDR2 is FQNNGV. The CDR3 sequence is 12 residues long.

The CDR3 DNA reads TGCGCCAGCAGTAGACAGAGTAATCAGCCCCAGCATTTT. This sequence encodes CASSRQSNQPQHF. The V and J genes are TRBV10-1 and TRBJ1-5; maybe TRBD1 (5 bases). The CDR3 has 13 residues. Between the trimmed V and J ends, which lost 5 bases and 4 bases, there was a span of 9 bases. Germline CDR1 WNHNN, CDR2 SYGVQD (reference sequence).

The chain uses TRBV5-8 and TRBJ1-2; 7 bases match TRBD1. Germline trimming cut 2 bases from V and 8 bases from J; bases unmatched to any gene: 3. The CDR3 spans 12 residues. CDR1 SGHTS and CDR2 YDEGEE come from the germline V gene. This CDR3 reads CASSFGQAGYTF. The CDR3 DNA follows: TGTGCCAGCAGCTTCGGACAGGCCGGCTACACCTTC. The whole variable domain, remainder taken from reference TRBV5-8 and TRBJ1-2, is EAGVTQSPTHLIKTRGQQATLRCSPISGHTSVYWYQQALGLGLQFLLWYDEGEERNRGNFPPRFSGRQFPNYSSELNVNALELEDSALYLCASSFGQAGYTFGSGTRLTVV.

The chain has TRBV3-1 (or the pseudogene TRBV3-2) and TRBJ2-3; possible D gene TRBD2, 5 bases. The germline V and J ends were trimmed by 11 bases and 0 bases, with 15 bases remaining between them. CDR3 length: 14 residues. The germline V gene has CDR1 LGHDT and CDR2 YNNKEL (reference sequence). CDR3 sequence: CAVDVGVSTDTQYF. CDR3 sequence (DNA): TGTGCCGTCGACGTGGGAGTTAGCACAGATACGCAGTATTTT.